This passage covers 22 T cell receptor beta chains from one sample sequenced in a study of identical twins. TCRdb passed the 5' RACE reads through MiXCR, listing each CDR3 protein once. The repertoire holds under 900,000 distinct CDR3 sequences, with roughly an eighth as singletons. This sample was shared with a second study, whose subject was yellow fever vaccine responses in identical twins.

Sequenced: PBMCs. All receptors derive from a woman aged 18-29 years in good health.

The chain combines TRBV10-2 with TRBJ2-5; D is unclear. The CDR3 is 12 residues long. The germline V gene encodes CDR1 WSHSY and CDR2 SAAADI. Trimming took 8 bases from V and 5 from J, leaving 12 bases between them. DNA for the CDR3: TGCGCCAGCGCGGACCTAACGGAGACCCAGTACTTC. Its protein product is CASADLTETQYF.

V gene TRBV14 combines with J gene TRBJ2-7; D tentatively fits TRBD1 or TRBD2 (5 bases each). Germline V gene lookup returns CDR1 SGHDN and CDR2 FVKESK. The germline V and J ends were trimmed by 4 bases and 2 bases, with 12 bases remaining between them. This CDR3 spans 14 amino acids. The CDR3 loop is CASSPWGSAYEQYF. DNA of the CDR3: TGTGCCAGCAGCCCCTGGGGGTCTGCCTACGAGCAGTACTTC.

The table lists this clonotype with a few counts. The chain employs TRBV7-3 and TRBJ1-3; D is uncertain. V was trimmed by 2 bases and J by 4 bases, leaving 9 bases between them. This CDR3 has 14 amino acids. Per germline, CDR1 SGHTA and CDR2 FQGTGA. Here the CDR3 reads CASSLSGLGNTIYF. In DNA, the CDR3 is TGTGCCAGCAGCTTATCGGGATTAGGAAACACCATATATTTT. Filled out from reference TRBV7-3 and TRBJ1-3, the complete variable domain reads GAGVSQTPSNKVTEKGKYVELRCDPISGHTALYWYRQSLGQGPEFLIYFQGTGAADDSGLPNDRFFAVRPEGSVSTLKIQRTERGDSAVYLCASSLSGLGNTIYFGEGSWLTVV.

A few counts support this clonotype. This rearrangement joins TRBV19 to TRBJ2-1; D may correspond to TRBD1 or TRBD2 (5 bases each). Trimming cost V 3 bases and J 10 bases, with 13 bases left between them. Per the germline V gene, CDR1 is LNHDA and CDR2 is SQIVND (reference sequence). This CDR3 is 13 amino acids long. The CDR3 bases are TGTGCCAGTAGTATGAGTGAGGGGCTGGAGCAGTTCTTC. Its translation is CASSMSEGLEQFF.

This clonotype was seen a handful of times. This chain connects TRBV12-3 or TRBV12-4 to TRBJ2-1; 8 positions match TRBD1. With 7 bases clipped from V and 1 base from J, the junction kept 9 bases outside the gene matches. This CDR3 is 16 amino acids long. DNA for the CDR3: TGTGCCAGCATGACCGACAGGGGCAGGTCCTACAATGAGCAGTTCTTC. This translates into CASMTDRGRSYNEQFF.

This clonotype was counted ten times or more. This sequence joins TRBV4-1 and TRBJ2-1; 10 bases align to TRBD2. This CDR3 spans 18 amino acids. Trimming at V came to 1 base and at J to 0 bases, leaving 6 bases not matched to a gene. CDR1 MGHRA and CDR2 YSYEKL come from the germline V gene. In DNA, the CDR3 is TGCGCCAGCAGCCAAGGCCTAGCGGGGGTCCTCTCCTACAATGAGCAGTTCTTC. It translates to CASSQGLAGVLSYNEQFF.

V and J are TRBV7-9 and TRBJ2-5; TRBD2 aligns across 14 bases. V gave up 4 bases and J gave up 1 base; unmatched junction bases: 5. The CDR3 is 17 amino acids. From germline, CDR1 is SEHNR and CDR2 FQNEAQ (reference sequence). CDR3 residues: CASSSGLAGGRQETQYF. CDR3 coding DNA: TGTGCCAGCAGCTCCGGACTAGCGGGAGGCCGCCAAGAGACCCAGTACTTC.

A few counts support this clonotype. The V call is TRBV4-2, the J call TRBJ2-7, with a weak D call TRBD2 (6 bases). Trimming took 0 bases from V and 0 from J, leaving 12 bases between them. CDR1 is LGHNA, CDR2 YNFKEQ, per germline. The CDR3 sequence is 16 residues long. Here the CDR3 DNA reads TGTGCCAGCAGCCAAGATCAACCTAGCGACTCCTACGAGCAGTACTTC. Its translation is CASSQDQPSDSYEQYF.

The J gene is TRBJ2-3, the V gene TRBV28; TRBD1 might be the D (5 bases). Germline assignment: CDR1 MDHEN and CDR2 SYDVKM. The CDR3 consists of 13 residues. The V end was cut by 7 bases, the J end by 2 bases, with 10 bases between. For the CDR3, the DNA is TGTGCCAGCAAGAGACAGATCACAGATACGCAGTATTTT. Protein product: CASKRQITDTQYF.

This clonotype appeared a few times. The chain joins TRBV27 to TRBJ2-7; no reliable D call. Per germline, CDR1 MNHEY and CDR2 SMNVEV (reference sequence). The CDR3 totals 15 residues. V was shortened by 6 bases and J by 2 bases, with 17 bases between the two germline ends. The CDR3 DNA reads as TGTGCCAGCAGCCCAGCCGTCACAGTGACCTACGAGCAGTACTTC. It yields the protein CASSPAVTVTYEQYF.

The CDR3 nucleotides are TGTGCCAGCAGTGACGGGACACAATCCCTCTCTCCCTACGAGCAGTACGTC. This sequence encodes CASSDGTQSLSPYEQYV. This sequence joins TRBV6-4 and TRBJ2-7, with D tentatively TRBD1 (6 bases). V was clipped by 2 bases and J by 2 bases, with 19 bases between them. The CDR3 has 17 amino acids. The germline V gene has CDR1 MRHNA and CDR2 SNTAGT.

The V and J genes are TRBV19 and TRBJ2-1, with 9 bases aligning to TRBD1. Losses at the gene ends were 5 bases for V and 4 bases for J; bases not matched to a gene: 6. Germline values: CDR1 LNHDA, CDR2 SQIVND (reference sequence). CDR3 length: 15 amino acids. Here the CDR3 reads CASSPPGTGYNEQFF. The CDR3 coding sequence is TGTGCCAGTAGTCCCCCCGGGACAGGGTACAATGAGCAGTTCTTC.

The gene calls are TRBV20-1 and TRBJ2-7; D not certain. CDR1 and CDR2 (germline): DFQATT, SNEGSKA (reference sequence). V lost 0 bases to trimming and J lost 0 bases, with 9 bases between them. The CDR3 is 14 residues long. This chain's CDR3 is CSARDPTASYEQYF. The CDR3 nucleotides read TGCAGTGCTAGAGATCCTACAGCCTCCTACGAGCAGTACTTC.

The genes are TRBV29-1 and TRBJ2-7; no firm D call. The CDR3 consists of 12 residues. V was shortened by 4 bases and J by 0 bases, with 7 bases between the two germline ends. Per the germline V gene, CDR1 is SQVTM and CDR2 is ANQGSEA. The CDR3 protein is CSVAWVSYEQYF. For the CDR3, the DNA is TGCAGCGTTGCTTGGGTCTCCTACGAGCAGTACTTC.

This clonotype was seen a handful of times. The chain carries TRBV6-1 and TRBJ1-3; TRBD1 agrees at 7 bases. The CDR3 consists of 15 residues. Looked up from germline, CDR1 is MNHNS and CDR2 is SASEGT. J gave up 0 bases and V 8 bases, and 7 bases lay outside the gene matches. The DNA of the CDR3 is TGTGCCAGCCAGACAGGGCTCTCCTCTGGAAACACCATATATTTT. Its translation is CASQTGLSSGNTIYF.

This chain uses TRBV6-1 with TRBJ2-1, with 10 bases matching TRBD1. After removal of 3 bases from V and 4 bases from J, the junction contained 0 bases not matched to a gene. The germline V gene has CDR1 MNHNS and CDR2 SASEGT. CDR3 length: 14 residues. CDR3 protein: CASSEGQGYNEQFF. Written as DNA, the CDR3 is TGTGCCAGCAGTGAGGGACAGGGGTACAATGAGCAGTTCTTC.

The chain employs TRBV7-8 and TRBJ2-1; D could derive from TRBD1 or TRBD2 (5 bases each). The CDR3 totals 15 residues. V lost 5 bases, J lost 2 bases, and 13 bases lay in between. Germline CDR1 SGHVS, CDR2 FQNEAQ. The CDR3 reads CASSPRVGAYNEQFF. The CDR3 bases are TGTGCCAGCAGCCCTCGGGTGGGGGCCTACAATGAGCAGTTCTTC.

The rearrangement joins TRBV7-2 to TRBJ2-3; 14 bases map to TRBD2. Germline V CDR1 and CDR2: SGHTA, FQGNSA. The CDR3 is 17 residues long. With 2 bases clipped from V and 3 bases from J, the junction kept 4 bases outside the gene matches. The CDR3 spells CASSLTRLAGGTDTQYF. DNA for the CDR3: TGTGCCAGCAGCTTAACGCGACTAGCGGGAGGGACAGATACGCAGTATTTT.

This clonotype has just a few counts. The rearrangement links TRBV4-1 to TRBJ2-2; D is possibly TRBD1 (6 bases). Germline-derived CDR1 and CDR2 are MGHRA and YSYEKL. The CDR3 contains 15 residues. The ends were cut back, 1 base at V and 4 bases at J, with 10 bases in the middle. CDR3 nucleotides: TGCGCCAGCAGCCAAGGGGGACAAATCACCGGGGAGCTGTTTTTT. It translates to CASSQGGQITGELFF.

This clonotype occurred a few times. This chain joins TRBV11-2 and TRBJ2-3; D is perhaps TRBD1 or TRBD2 (6 bases each). Germline CDR1 and CDR2: SGHAT and FQNNGV. The CDR3 loop spans 15 amino acids. V lost 5 bases and J 2 bases, leaving 14 bases between the germline ends. CDR3 in amino acids: CASSHRDSITDTQYF. DNA for the CDR3: TGTGCCAGCAGCCACAGGGACTCCATCACAGATACGCAGTATTTT. The full variable domain, with the rest looked up from reference TRBV11-2 and TRBJ2-3, is EAGVAQSPRYKIIEKRQSVAFWCNPISGHATLYWYQQILGQGPKLLIQFQNNGVVDDSQLPKDRFSAERLKGVDSTLKIQPAKLEDSAVYLCASSHRDSITDTQYFGPGTRLTVL.

This clonotype was detected ten times or more. The chain has TRBV19 and TRBJ1-2, with unresolved D. Germline CDR1 and CDR2: LNHDA and SQIVND (reference sequence). The CDR3 extends over 10 amino acids. With 11 bases removed from V and 5 bases from J, the gap between germline ends came to 9 bases. CDR3 sequence: CAFNGYGYTF. The CDR3 bases are TGTGCCTTCAACGGATATGGCTACACCTTC.

This clonotype showed up just a few times. The genes are TRBV19 and TRBJ1-6, with D possibly matching TRBD1 (5 bases). Germline V lookup: CDR1 LNHDA, CDR2 SQIVND (reference sequence). V lost 1 base and J 8 bases, leaving 15 bases between the germline ends. The CDR3 length is 16 residues. The CDR3 DNA follows: TGTGCCAGTAGTATAGGAGGCAGGGTGGGATATTCACCCCTCCACTTT. The encoded protein is CASSIGGRVGYSPLHF.